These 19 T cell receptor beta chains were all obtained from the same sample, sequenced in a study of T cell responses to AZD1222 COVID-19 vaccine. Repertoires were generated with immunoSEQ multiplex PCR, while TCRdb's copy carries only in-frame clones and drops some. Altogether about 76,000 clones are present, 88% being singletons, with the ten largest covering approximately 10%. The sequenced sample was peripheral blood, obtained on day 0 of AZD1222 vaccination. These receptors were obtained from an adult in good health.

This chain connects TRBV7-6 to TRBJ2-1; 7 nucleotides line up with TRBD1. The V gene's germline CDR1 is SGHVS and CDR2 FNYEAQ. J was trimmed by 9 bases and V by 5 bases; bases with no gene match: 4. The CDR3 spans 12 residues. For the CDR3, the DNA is TGTGCCAGCAGCCAGGGGGTTGGTGAGCAGTTCTTC. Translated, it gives CASSQGVGEQFF.

Written as DNA, the CDR3 is TGCGCCAGCAGCTTGGCCCCAAGTAGTGGCACAGATACGCAGTATTTT. This translates into CASSLAPSSGTDTQYF. The chain employs TRBV5-1 and TRBJ2-3; no definite D call. The germline CDR1 and CDR2 sequences are SGHRS and YFSETQ. V was shortened by 0 bases and J by 1 base, with 12 bases between the two germline ends. This CDR3 has 16 residues. Combining the CDR3 with reference TRBV5-1 and TRBJ2-3 gives the whole variable domain KAGVTQTPRYLIKTRGQQVTLSCSPISGHRSVSWYQQTPGQGLQFLFEYFSETQRNKGNFPGRFSGRQFSNSRSEMNVSTLELGDSALYLCASSLAPSSGTDTQYFGPGTRLTVL.

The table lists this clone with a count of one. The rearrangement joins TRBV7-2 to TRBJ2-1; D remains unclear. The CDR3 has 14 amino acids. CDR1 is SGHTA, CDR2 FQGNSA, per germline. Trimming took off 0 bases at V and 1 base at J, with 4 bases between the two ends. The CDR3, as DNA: TGTGCCAGCAGCTTAGCGGGGTCCTACAATGAGCAGTTCTTC. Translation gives CASSLAGSYNEQFF.

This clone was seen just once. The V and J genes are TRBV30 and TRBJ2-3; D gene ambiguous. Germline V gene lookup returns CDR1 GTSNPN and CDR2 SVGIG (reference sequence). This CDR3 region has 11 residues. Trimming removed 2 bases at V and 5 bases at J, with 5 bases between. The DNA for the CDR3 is TGTGCCTGGAGTCTCCAAGATACGCAGTATTTT. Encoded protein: CAWSLQDTQYF.

The CDR3 nucleotides are TGTGCCAGCTCACCAACCGGGTTTGGCAAAAACATTCAGTACTTC. It specifies CASSPTGFGKNIQYF. The chain joins TRBV18 to TRBJ2-4; no clear D gene. This CDR3 is 15 amino acids long. CDR1 and CDR2 from the germline V gene are KGHSH and LQKENI. V dropped 2 bases and J dropped 3 bases, with 11 bases sitting between them.

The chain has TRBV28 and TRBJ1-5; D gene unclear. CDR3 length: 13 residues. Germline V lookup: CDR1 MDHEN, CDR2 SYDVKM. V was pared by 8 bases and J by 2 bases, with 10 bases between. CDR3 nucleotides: TGTGCCAGCCAAACAGAAGGCAATCAGCCCCAGCATTTT. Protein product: CASQTEGNQPQHF.

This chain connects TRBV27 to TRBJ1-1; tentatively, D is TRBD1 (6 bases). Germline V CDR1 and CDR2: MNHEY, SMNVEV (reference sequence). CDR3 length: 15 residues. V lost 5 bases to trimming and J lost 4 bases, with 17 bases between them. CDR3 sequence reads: CASSLTGFVGTEAFF. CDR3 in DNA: TGTGCCAGCAGTCTCACAGGGTTTGTGGGCACTGAAGCTTTCTTT.

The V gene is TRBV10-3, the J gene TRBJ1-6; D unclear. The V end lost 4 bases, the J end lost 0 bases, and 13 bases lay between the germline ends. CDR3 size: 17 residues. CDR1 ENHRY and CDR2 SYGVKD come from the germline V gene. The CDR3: CAISVSQSGSYNSPLHF. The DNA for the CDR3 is TGTGCCATCAGTGTCTCCCAATCCGGCTCCTATAATTCACCCCTCCACTTT.

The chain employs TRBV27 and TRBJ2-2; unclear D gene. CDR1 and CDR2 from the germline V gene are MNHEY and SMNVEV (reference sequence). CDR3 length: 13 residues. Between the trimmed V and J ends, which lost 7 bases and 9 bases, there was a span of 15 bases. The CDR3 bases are TGTGCCAGCACCGATAGGAGTTCTAGGGAGCTGTTTTTT. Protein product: CASTDRSSRELFF.

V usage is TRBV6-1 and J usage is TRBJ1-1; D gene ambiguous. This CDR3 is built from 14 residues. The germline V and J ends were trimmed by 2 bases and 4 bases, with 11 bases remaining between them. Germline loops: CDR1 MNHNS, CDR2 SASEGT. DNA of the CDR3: TGTGCCAGCAGTGAACTGAGGGCAGGCACTGAAGCTTTCTTT. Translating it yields CASSELRAGTEAFF.

CDR3 nucleotide sequence: TGTGCCAGCAGCGTGCTTGGACAGCCCAATCAGCCCCAGCATTTT. Translated: CASSVLGQPNQPQHF. The chain uses TRBV5-6 and TRBJ1-5, with TRBD1 as a possible D gene (6 bases). CDR1 and CDR2 from the germline V gene are SGHDT and YYEEEE. V was trimmed by 4 bases and J by 3 bases, leaving 14 bases between them. The CDR3 contains 15 residues.

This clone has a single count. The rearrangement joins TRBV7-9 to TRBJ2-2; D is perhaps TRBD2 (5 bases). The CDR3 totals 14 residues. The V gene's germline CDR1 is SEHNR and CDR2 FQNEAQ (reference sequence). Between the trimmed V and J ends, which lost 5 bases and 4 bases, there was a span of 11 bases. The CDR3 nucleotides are TGTGCCAGCAGCATTACTAGTGGCACCGGGGAGCTGTTTTTT. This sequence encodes CASSITSGTGELFF.

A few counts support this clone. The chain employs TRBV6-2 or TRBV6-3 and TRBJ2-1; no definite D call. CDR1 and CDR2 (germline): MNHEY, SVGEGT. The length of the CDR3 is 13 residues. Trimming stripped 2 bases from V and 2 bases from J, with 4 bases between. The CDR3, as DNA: TGTGCCAGCAGTTACCTTGCCTACAATGAGCAGTTCTTC. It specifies CASSYLAYNEQFF.

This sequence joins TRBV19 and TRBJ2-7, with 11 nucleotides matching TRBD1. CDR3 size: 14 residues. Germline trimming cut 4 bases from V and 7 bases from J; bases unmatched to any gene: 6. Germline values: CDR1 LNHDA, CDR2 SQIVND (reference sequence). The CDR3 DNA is TGTGCCAGTAGTAGGGGACAGGGGGTAGTGGAGCAGTACTTC. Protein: CASSRGQGVVEQYF.

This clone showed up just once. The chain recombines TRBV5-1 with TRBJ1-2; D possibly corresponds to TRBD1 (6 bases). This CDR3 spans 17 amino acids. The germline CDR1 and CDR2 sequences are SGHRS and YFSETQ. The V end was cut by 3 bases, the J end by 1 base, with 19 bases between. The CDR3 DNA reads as TGCGCCAGCAGCTGGAATTTAGGACAGACCGATAACTATGGCTACACCTTC. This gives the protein CASSWNLGQTDNYGYTF. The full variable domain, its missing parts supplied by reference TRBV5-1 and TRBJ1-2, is KAGVTQTPRYLIKTRGQQVTLSCSPISGHRSVSWYQQTPGQGLQFLFEYFSETQRNKGNFPGRFSGRQFSNSRSEMNVSTLELGDSALYLCASSWNLGQTDNYGYTFGSGTRLTVV.

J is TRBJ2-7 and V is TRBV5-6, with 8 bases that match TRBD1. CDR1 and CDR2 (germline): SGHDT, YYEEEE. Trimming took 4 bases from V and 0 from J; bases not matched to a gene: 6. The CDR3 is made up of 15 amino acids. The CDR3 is CASSMGQETSYEQYF. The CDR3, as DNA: TGTGCCAGCAGCATGGGACAGGAAACCTCCTACGAGCAGTACTTC. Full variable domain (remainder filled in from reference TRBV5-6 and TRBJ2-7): DAGVTQSPTHLIKTRGQQVTLRCSPKSGHDTVSWYQQALGQGPQFIFQYYEEEERQRGNFPDRFSGHQFPNYSSELNVNALLLGDSALYLCASSMGQETSYEQYFGPGTRLTVT.

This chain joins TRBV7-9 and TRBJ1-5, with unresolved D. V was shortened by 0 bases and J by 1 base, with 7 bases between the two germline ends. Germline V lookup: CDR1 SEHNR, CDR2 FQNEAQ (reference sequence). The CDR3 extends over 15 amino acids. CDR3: CASSLAGRSNQPQHF. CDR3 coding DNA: TGTGCCAGCAGCTTAGCTGGCCGGAGCAATCAGCCCCAGCATTTT.

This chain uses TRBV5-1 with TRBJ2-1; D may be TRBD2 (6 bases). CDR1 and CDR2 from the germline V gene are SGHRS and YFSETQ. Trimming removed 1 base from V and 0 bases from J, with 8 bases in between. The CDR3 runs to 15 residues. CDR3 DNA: TGCGCCAGCAGCTTGAGTAGCGGCTCCTACAATGAGCAGTTCTTC. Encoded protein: CASSLSSGSYNEQFF.

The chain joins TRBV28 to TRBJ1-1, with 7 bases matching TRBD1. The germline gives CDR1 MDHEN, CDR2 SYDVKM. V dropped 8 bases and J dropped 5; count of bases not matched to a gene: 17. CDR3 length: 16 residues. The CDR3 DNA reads TGTGCCAGCGAGTTTAGAGGGCCAGGGGGGAGTACTGAAGCTTTCTTT. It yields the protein CASEFRGPGGSTEAFF.